The clone carrying this T cell receptor (beta chain) was seen only once. The TCR beta CDR3 regions underwent amplification using RNA transcripts as the source. TCR CDR3 underwent first-round RT-PCR with the HTBI primer set. Each CDR3 protein gets one entry after TCRdb re-called the multiplex PCR reads with MiXCR. The data hold about 52,000 distinct CDR3 sequences, with less than 60% observed a single time. This CDR3 comprises 15 residues. V shed 4 bases and J 1 base; nucleotides not matched to a gene: 6. In germline, CDR1 is LGHDT, CDR2 YNNKEL (reference sequence). The data are from a study of T cells in Graves' hyperthyroidism and ophthalmopathy. Study context: Peripheral blood was obtained at initial diagnosis, preceding any treatment.

The sample consisted of blood. The gene calls are TRBV3-1 and TRBJ2-7; 8 nucleotides align to TRBD2. The TCR originated in a woman in her forties or fifties with Graves' ophthalmopathy. The DNA for the CDR3 is TGTGCCAGCAGCCGAGTAGCGGGACTGTCCTACGAGCAGTACTTC. It encodes CASSRVAGLSYEQYF.